One sample yielded the 13 T cell receptor beta chains listed below, sequenced in a study of CD8+CD57+ T cells in acquired aplastic anemia (dated 2018 in TCRdb). Sequenced using an Illumina HiSeq 2000. Genomic DNA was used as template for profiling of TCR beta VDJ combinations and CDR3 sequences. TCRdb passed the public sequencing reads through fastp at Q25 and MiXCR, retaining productive beta sequences. Merged by CDR3 protein, the rows form single entries marked with the most common genes and DNA. A total of about 190,000 distinct CDR3 sequences appear in this sample, roughly half of them only once. Clones ranked in the top ten supply more than 15% of the sample. The material sequenced was sorted CD4+, CD8+, or CD8+CD57+ T cells (not recorded which) from PBMCs. These receptors came from a human donor in good health, serving as a control.

This clonotype showed up many times. This CDR3 reads CASSLGTVNYGYTF. The DNA of the CDR3 is TGTGCCAGCAGCTTGGGGACAGTCAACTATGGCTACACCTTC. The chain is built from TRBV5-5 and TRBJ1-2, with D perhaps TRBD1 (6 bases). Germline V CDR1 and CDR2: SGHKS, YYEKEE (reference sequence). The CDR3 covers 14 residues. Trimming took 0 bases from V and 2 from J, leaving 8 bases between them.

This clonotype was counted ten times or more. J is TRBJ2-5 and V is TRBV5-1, with D unresolved. Deletions cut 4 bases from V and 2 bases from J, with 15 bases between. The germline V gene encodes CDR1 SGHRS and CDR2 YFSETQ. The CDR3 extends over 15 amino acids. CDR3 sequence: CASSLGGYRQETQYF. For the CDR3, the DNA is TGCGCCAGCAGCCTAGGTGGGTACCGACAAGAGACCCAGTACTTC.

The sample holds many counts of this clonotype. The V call is TRBV19, the J call TRBJ1-2; D might be TRBD1 (5 bases). CDR3 length: 13 amino acids. Germline V gene data show CDR1 as LNHDA and CDR2 as SQIVND (reference sequence). The ends were cut back, 5 bases at V and 0 bases at J, with 7 bases in the middle. CDR3 nucleotide sequence: TGTGCCAGTAGTGGGGGAGCTAACTATGGCTACACCTTC. Translated, it gives CASSGGANYGYTF.

The V call is TRBV6-5, the J call TRBJ1-2, with TRBD1 matching over 7 bases. V lost 0 bases, J lost 12 bases, and 7 bases stayed unmatched. The CDR3 is 13 amino acids. The germline gives CDR1 MNHEY, CDR2 SVGAGI. CDR3 sequence reads: CASSYSGDSGNTF. CDR3 sequence (DNA): TGTGCCAGCAGTTACTCGGGGGACAGTGGAAACACCTTC.

The V call is TRBV7-2, the J call TRBJ2-1; tentatively, D is TRBD2 (6 bases). The germline CDR1 and CDR2 sequences are SGHTA and FQGNSA. The length of the CDR3 is 14 residues. V lost 6 bases to trimming and J lost 5 bases, with 14 bases between them. The DNA for the CDR3 is TGTGCCAGCAGACGAGGGACGGGGGACAATGAGCAGTTCTTC. Encoded protein: CASRRGTGDNEQFF.

V gene TRBV10-1 combines with J gene TRBJ2-7; 9 bases match TRBD1. The CDR3 loop spans 15 amino acids. In germline, CDR1 is WNHNN, CDR2 SYGVQD (reference sequence). The V segment lost 7 bases and the J segment 5 bases; nucleotides outside the gene matches: 12. This CDR3 reads CASNAGTGLGNEQYF. The CDR3 DNA reads as TGCGCCAGCAACGCCGGGACAGGGTTGGGCAACGAGCAGTACTTC.

The rearrangement links TRBV25-1 to TRBJ1-5; perhaps TRBD1 as D (6 bases). This CDR3 is built from 15 residues. CDR1 MGHDK and CDR2 SYGVNS come from the germline V gene. V was pared by 8 bases and J by 5 bases, with 19 bases between. The CDR3, as DNA: TGTGCCAGCTCCCTTGGGGGGGCTGGGGATCAGCCCCAGCATTTT. This translates into CASSLGGAGDQPQHF.

For this clonotype: An end of the junction differs from the germline gene, which may be a read error. The genes are TRBV14 and TRBJ2-1; a weak D match, TRBD1 (5 bases). Germline V gives CDR1 SGHDN, CDR2 FVKESK. The CDR3 length is 15 residues. CDR3 residues: CASSAHRSSHNEQFF. In DNA, the CDR3 is TGTGCCAGCAGTGCACACAGGAGCTCCCACAATGAGCAGTTCTTC.

The chain combines TRBV9 with TRBJ1-1; perhaps TRBD1 as D (5 bases). CDR1 and CDR2 (germline): SGDLS, YYNGEE. The ends were cut back, 4 bases at V and 0 bases at J, with 16 bases in the middle. The CDR3 has 16 residues. CDR3 in amino acids: CASSLAGWGLNTEAFF. The CDR3 DNA reads TGTGCCAGCAGCCTAGCGGGGTGGGGCCTGAACACTGAAGCTTTCTTT.

This clonotype was recorded once. V gene TRBV19 combines with J gene TRBJ1-1; no definite D call. This CDR3 spans 16 amino acids. Germline V gene lookup returns CDR1 LNHDA and CDR2 SQIVND (reference sequence). V dropped 7 bases and J dropped 1 base, with 19 bases sitting between them. The CDR3 spells CASTLFARSSNTEAFF. CDR3 in DNA: TGTGCCAGTACCCTGTTTGCGCGGAGTTCGAACACTGAAGCTTTCTTT.

This clonotype was picked up many times. This chain joins TRBV6-6 and TRBJ1-4; D is undetermined. Trimming removed 3 bases from V and 5 bases from J, with 10 bases in between. This CDR3 has 14 residues. From germline, CDR1 is MNHNY and CDR2 SVGAGI (reference sequence). This CDR3 is CASSYRTTNEKLFF. The DNA for the CDR3 is TGTGCCAGCAGTTATCGCACTACGAATGAAAAACTGTTTTTT.

The J gene is TRBJ1-1, the V gene TRBV18; no definite D call. V lost 4 bases and J lost 8, with 14 bases in between. The CDR3 is made up of 13 amino acids. The germline CDR1 and CDR2 sequences are KGHSH and LQKENI. In nucleotides, the CDR3 is TGTGCCAGCTCACTTCTGGACCTTCACGAAGCTTTCTTT. Residues: CASSLLDLHEAFF.

This clonotype has at least ten counts. V is TRBV28 and J is TRBJ1-6; D uncertain. Germline loops: CDR1 MDHEN, CDR2 SYDVKM. Trimming took off 8 bases at V and 6 bases at J, with 8 bases between the two ends. The CDR3 has 12 amino acids. CDR3 bases: TGTGCCAGCTACGTTGGTAATTCACCCCTCCACTTT. Translation: CASYVGNSPLHF.